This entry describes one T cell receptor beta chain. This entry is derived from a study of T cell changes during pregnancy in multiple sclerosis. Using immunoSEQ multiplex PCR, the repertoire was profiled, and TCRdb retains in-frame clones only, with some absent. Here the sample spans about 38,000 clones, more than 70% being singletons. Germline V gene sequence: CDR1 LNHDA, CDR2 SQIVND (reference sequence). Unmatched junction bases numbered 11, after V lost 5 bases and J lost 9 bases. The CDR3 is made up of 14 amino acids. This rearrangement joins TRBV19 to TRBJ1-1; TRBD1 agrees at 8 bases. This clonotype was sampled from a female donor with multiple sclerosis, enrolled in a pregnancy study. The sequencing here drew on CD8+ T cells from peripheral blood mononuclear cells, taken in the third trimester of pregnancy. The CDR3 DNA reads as TGTGCCAGTAGTCCTTTGACAGGGGCGGGAAAAGCTTTCTTT. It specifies CASSPLTGAGKAFF.